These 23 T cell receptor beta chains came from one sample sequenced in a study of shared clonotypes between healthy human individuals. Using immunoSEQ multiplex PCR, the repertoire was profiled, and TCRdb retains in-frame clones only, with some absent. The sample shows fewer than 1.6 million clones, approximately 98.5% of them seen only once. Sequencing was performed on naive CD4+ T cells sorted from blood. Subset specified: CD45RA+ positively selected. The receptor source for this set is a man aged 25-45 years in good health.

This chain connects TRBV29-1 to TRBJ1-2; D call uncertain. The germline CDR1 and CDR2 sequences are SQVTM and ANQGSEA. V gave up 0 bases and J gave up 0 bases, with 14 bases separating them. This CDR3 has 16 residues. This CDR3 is CSVEEAPYKPNYGYTF. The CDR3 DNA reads TGCAGCGTTGAAGAGGCTCCCTATAAACCTAACTATGGCTACACCTTC.

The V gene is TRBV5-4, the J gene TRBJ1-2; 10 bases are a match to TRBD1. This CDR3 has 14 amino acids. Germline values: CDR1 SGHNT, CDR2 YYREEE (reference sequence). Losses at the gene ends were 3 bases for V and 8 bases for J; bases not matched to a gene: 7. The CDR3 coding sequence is TGTGCCAGCAGCTCCGGGGGACAGGGGAGAGGCTACACCTTC. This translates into CASSSGGQGRGYTF. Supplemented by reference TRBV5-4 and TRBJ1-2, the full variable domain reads ETGVTQSPTHLIKTRGQQVTLRCSSQSGHNTVSWYQQALGQGPQFIFQYYREEENGRGNFPPRFSGLQFPNYSSELNVNALELDDSALYLCASSSGGQGRGYTFGSGTRLTVV.

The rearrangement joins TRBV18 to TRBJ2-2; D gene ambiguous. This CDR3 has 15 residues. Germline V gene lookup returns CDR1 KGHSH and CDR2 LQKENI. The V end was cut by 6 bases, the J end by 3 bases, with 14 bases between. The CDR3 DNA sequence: TGTGCCAGCTCGTCCAATAGGGTTGACACCGGGGAGCTGTTTTTT. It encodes CASSSNRVDTGELFF.

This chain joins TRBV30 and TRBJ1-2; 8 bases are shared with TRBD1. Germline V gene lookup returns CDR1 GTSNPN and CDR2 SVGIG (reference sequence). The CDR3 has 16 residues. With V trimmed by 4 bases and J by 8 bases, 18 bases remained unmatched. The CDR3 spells CAWNPGTGSIADGYTF. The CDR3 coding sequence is TGTGCCTGGAACCCGGGGACAGGCTCCATCGCGGACGGCTACACCTTC.

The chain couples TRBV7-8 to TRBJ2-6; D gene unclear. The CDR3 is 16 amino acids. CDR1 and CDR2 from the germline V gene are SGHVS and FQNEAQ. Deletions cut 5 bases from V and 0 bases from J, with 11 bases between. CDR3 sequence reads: CASSRLAVSGANVLTF. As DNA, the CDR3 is TGTGCCAGCAGCCGTTTAGCCGTCTCTGGGGCCAACGTCCTGACTTTC.

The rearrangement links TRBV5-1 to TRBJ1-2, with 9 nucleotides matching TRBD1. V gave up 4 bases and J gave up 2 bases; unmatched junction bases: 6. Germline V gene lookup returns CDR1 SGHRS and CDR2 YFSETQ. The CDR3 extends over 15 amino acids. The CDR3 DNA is TGCGCCAGCAGCGATCTACAGGGGGCGAACTATGGCTACACCTTC. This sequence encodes CASSDLQGANYGYTF.

Here the CDR3 reads CASSLGRADYGYTF. In nucleotides, the CDR3 is TGTGCCAGCAGCTTGGGGAGGGCGGATTATGGCTACACCTTC. This rearrangement joins TRBV5-8 to TRBJ1-2; unclear D gene. There are 14 residues in the CDR3. With 0 bases removed from V and 5 bases from J, the gap between germline ends came to 11 bases. Germline CDR1 and CDR2: SGHTS and YDEGEE.

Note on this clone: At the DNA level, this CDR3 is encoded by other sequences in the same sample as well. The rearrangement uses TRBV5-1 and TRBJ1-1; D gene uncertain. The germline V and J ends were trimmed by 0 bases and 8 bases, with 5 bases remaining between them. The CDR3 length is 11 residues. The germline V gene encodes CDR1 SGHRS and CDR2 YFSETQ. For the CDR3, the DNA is TGCGCCAGCAGCTTGGGGGCCGAAGCTTTCTTT. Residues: CASSLGAEAFF.

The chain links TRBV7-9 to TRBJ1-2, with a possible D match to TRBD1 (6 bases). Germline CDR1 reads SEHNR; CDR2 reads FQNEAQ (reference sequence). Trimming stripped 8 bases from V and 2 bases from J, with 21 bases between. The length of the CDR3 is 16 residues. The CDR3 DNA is TGTGCCAGCCATCGGAAAGAGGCAGGGGACAACTATGGCTACACCTTC. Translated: CASHRKEAGDNYGYTF.

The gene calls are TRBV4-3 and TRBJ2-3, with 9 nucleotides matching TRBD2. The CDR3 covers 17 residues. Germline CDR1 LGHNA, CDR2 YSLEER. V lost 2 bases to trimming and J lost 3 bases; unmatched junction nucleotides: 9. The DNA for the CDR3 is TGCGCCAGCAGCCAAAATAGCGGGAGAAGGGGAACAGATACGCAGTATTTT. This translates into CASSQNSGRRGTDTQYF.

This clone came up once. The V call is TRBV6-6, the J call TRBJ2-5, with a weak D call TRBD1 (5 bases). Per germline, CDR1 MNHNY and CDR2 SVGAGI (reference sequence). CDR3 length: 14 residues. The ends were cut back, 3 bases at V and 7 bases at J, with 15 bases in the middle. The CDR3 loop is CASSYSTQQVTQYF. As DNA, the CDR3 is TGTGCCAGCAGTTATTCGACACAACAGGTGACCCAGTACTTC.

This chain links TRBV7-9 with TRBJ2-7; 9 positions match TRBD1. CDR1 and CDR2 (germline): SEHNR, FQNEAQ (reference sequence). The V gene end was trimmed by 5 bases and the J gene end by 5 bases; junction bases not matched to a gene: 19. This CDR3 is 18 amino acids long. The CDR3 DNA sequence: TGTGCCAGCAGCCTCGGGCTAATACCGGGACAGGGTGGCGACGAGCAGTACTTC. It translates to CASSLGLIPGQGGDEQYF.

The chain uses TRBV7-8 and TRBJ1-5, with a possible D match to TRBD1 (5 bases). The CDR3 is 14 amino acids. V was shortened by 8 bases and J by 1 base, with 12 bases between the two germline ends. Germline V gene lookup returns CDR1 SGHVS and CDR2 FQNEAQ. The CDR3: CASARRDSNQPQHF. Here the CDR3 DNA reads TGTGCCAGCGCTAGGCGGGACAGCAATCAGCCCCAGCATTTT.

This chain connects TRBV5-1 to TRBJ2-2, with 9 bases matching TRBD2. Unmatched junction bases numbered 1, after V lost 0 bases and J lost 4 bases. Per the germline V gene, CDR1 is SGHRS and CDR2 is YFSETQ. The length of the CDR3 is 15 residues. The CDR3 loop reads CASSLGGRATGELFF. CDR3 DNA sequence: TGCGCCAGCAGCTTGGGCGGGAGGGCCACCGGGGAGCTGTTTTTT.

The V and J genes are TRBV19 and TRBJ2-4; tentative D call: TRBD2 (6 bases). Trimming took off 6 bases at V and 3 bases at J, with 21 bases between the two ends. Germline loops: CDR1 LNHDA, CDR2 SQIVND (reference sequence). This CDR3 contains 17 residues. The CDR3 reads CASRPGGQAMVKNIQYF. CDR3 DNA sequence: TGTGCCAGTAGACCCGGAGGGCAGGCAATGGTCAAAAACATTCAGTACTTC.

This CDR3 reads CASSRAGTSYEQYF. In DNA form, the CDR3 reads TGTGCCAGCAGCCGTGCCGGGACAAGCTACGAGCAGTACTTC. The chain has TRBV9 and TRBJ2-7; perhaps TRBD1 as D (6 bases). Germline CDR1 and CDR2: SGDLS and YYNGEE. V was cut by 4 bases and J by 3 bases, with 14 bases left in between. The CDR3 loop spans 14 amino acids.

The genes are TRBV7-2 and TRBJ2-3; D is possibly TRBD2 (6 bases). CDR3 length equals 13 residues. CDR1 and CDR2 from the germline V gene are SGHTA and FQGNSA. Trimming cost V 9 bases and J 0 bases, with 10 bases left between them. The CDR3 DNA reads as TGTGCCAGTGAGACTAGAAGCACAGATACGCAGTATTTT. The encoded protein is CASETRSTDTQYF.

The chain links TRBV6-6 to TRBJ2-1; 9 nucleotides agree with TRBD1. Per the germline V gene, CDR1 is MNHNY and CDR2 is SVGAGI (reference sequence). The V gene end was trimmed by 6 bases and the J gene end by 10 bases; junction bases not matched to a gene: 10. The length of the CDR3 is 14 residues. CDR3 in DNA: TGTGCCAGCAGGCTCCGGGACAGGGAGAGGGAGCAGTTCTTC. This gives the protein CASRLRDREREQFF.

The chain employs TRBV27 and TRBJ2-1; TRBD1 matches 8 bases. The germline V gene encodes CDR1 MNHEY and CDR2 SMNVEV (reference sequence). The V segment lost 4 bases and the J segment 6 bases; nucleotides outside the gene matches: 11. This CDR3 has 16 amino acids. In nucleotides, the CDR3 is TGTGCCAGCAGTTCTCTTGAGACAGGGGTTGTCAATGAGCAGTTCTTC. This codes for CASSSLETGVVNEQFF.

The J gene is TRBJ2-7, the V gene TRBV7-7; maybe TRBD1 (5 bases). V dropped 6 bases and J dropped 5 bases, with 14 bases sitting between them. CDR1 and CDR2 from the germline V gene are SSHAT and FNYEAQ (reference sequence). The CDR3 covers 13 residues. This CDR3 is CASSLGPGNEQYF. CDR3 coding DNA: TGTGCCAGCAGTCTCGGCCCAGGGAACGAGCAGTACTTC.

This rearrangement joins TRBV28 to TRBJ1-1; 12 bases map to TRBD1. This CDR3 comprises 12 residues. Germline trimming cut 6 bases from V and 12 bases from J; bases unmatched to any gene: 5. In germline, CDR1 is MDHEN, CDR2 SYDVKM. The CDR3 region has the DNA TGTGCCAGCAGAGAGGGACAGGGGGCACCTTTCTTT. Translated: CASREGQGAPFF.

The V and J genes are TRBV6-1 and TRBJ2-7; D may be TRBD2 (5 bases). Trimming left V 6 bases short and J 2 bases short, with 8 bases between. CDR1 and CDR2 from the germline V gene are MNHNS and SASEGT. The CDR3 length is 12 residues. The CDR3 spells CASRDLAYEQYF. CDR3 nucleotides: TGTGCCAGCAGGGACTTGGCCTACGAGCAGTACTTC.

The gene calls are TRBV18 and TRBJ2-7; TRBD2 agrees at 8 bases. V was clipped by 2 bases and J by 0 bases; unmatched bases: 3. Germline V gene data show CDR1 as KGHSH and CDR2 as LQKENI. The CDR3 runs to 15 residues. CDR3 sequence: CASSPLREVSYEQYF. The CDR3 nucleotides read TGTGCCAGCTCACCATTGCGGGAGGTCTCCTACGAGCAGTACTTC.